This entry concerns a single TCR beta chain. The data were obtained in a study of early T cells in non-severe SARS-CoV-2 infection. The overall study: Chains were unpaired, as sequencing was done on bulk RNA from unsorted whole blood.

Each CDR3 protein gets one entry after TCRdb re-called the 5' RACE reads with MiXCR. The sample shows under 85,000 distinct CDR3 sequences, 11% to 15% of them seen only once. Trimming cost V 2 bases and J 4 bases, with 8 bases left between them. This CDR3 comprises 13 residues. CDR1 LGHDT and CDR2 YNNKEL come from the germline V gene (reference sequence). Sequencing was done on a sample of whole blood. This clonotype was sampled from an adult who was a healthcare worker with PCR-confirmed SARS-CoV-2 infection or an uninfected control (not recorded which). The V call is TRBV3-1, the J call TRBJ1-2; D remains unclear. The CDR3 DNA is TGTGCCAGCAGCCAAAGCCAGCCCTATGGCTACACCTTC. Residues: CASSQSQPYGYTF.